The 24 T cell receptor beta chains reported below all come from one sample, sequenced in a study of shared clonotypes between healthy human individuals. Only in-frame clones appear in the TCRdb table, and some are missing; sequencing was by immunoSEQ multiplex PCR. The repertoire includes hundreds of thousands of clones, about 74% of them detected once, and 1.5% to 2% sits in the top ten. The sample consisted of memory CD4+ T cells sorted from blood. The subset: CD45RA-negative fraction. The receptors come from a woman under 40 in good health.

The chain is built from TRBV2 and TRBJ2-3; D might be TRBD2 (5 bases). Germline V gives CDR1 SNHLY, CDR2 FYNNEI. The CDR3 spans 12 residues. Trimming pared 7 bases from V and 2 bases from J, leaving 7 bases between. The chain's CDR3 is CASMRDTDTQYF. The CDR3 DNA follows: TGTGCCAGCATGAGGGACACAGATACGCAGTATTTT.

V usage is TRBV5-1 and J usage is TRBJ2-1; D is perhaps TRBD1 (5 bases). This CDR3 is 15 amino acids long. Germline V gives CDR1 SGHRS, CDR2 YFSETQ. The germline V and J ends were trimmed by 0 bases and 4 bases, with 11 bases remaining between them. This CDR3 is CASSLEGSEYNEQFF. DNA of the CDR3: TGCGCCAGCAGCTTGGAGGGGTCGGAATACAATGAGCAGTTCTTC.

V usage is TRBV15 and J usage is TRBJ2-1, with D possibly matching TRBD2 (5 bases). Germline CDR1 and CDR2: LNHNV and YYDKDF (reference sequence). Trimming cost V 4 bases and J 6 bases, with 16 bases left between them. CDR3 length equals 15 residues. DNA of the CDR3: TGTGCCACCAGCATGACTAATCTCGTGGGCAATGAGCAGTTCTTC. Amino acids: CATSMTNLVGNEQFF. Using reference TRBV15 and TRBJ2-1 for the parts outside the CDR3, the full variable domain is DAMVIQNPRYQVTQFGKPVTLSCSQTLNHNVMYWYQQKSSQAPKLLFHYYDKDFNNEADTPDNFQSRRPNTSFCFLDIRSPGLGDTAMYLCATSMTNLVGNEQFFGPGTRLTVL.

This chain connects TRBV19 to TRBJ2-7; 7 bases agree with TRBD2. Germline trimming cut 4 bases from V and 0 bases from J; bases unmatched to any gene: 21. The CDR3 loop spans 20 amino acids. Germline CDR1 LNHDA, CDR2 SQIVND (reference sequence). CDR3 nucleotides: TGTGCCAGTAGTAGGGGGATGGCCGGTTTGGGCGGGAGCATCTCCTACGAGCAGTACTTC. Its protein product is CASSRGMAGLGGSISYEQYF.

The chain joins TRBV4-2 to TRBJ2-7, with D perhaps TRBD1 or TRBD2 (9 bases each). Germline CDR1 reads LGHNA; CDR2 reads YNFKEQ. This CDR3 spans 16 amino acids. Trimming removed 5 bases from V and 3 bases from J, with 20 bases in between. CDR3 loop: CASSAGGTGRNYEQYF. DNA of the CDR3: TGTGCCAGCAGCGCGGGAGGGACAGGGAGAAACTACGAGCAGTACTTC.

This clone was counted a few times. The rearrangement links TRBV6-5 to TRBJ2-2; D remains ambiguous. Germline CDR1 is MNHEY and CDR2 is SVGAGI. The CDR3 contains 15 residues. V shed 4 bases and J shed 3 bases, with 12 bases lying between them. DNA of the CDR3: TGTGCCAGCAGTTTATCACAGATACACACCGGGGAGCTGTTTTTT. This sequence encodes CASSLSQIHTGELFF.

The V and J genes are TRBV7-9 and TRBJ2-1, with 8 bases matching TRBD1. The CDR3 is 13 amino acids. The germline V gene encodes CDR1 SEHNR and CDR2 FQNEAQ (reference sequence). The junction had 2 bases not matched to a gene; V was cut back by 1 base and J by 9 bases. This CDR3 reads CASSLVRGLEQFF. The CDR3 coding sequence is TGTGCCAGCAGCTTAGTCAGGGGGCTTGAGCAGTTCTTC.

This chain links TRBV28 with TRBJ1-2, with D maybe TRBD1 (5 bases). The CDR3 has 13 amino acids. Deletions cut 6 bases from V and 2 bases from J, with 10 bases between. In germline, CDR1 is MDHEN, CDR2 SYDVKM. The CDR3 nucleotides read TGTGCCAGCAGCCGGGACTGGAACTATGGCTACACCTTC. As protein: CASSRDWNYGYTF.

There are many counts of this clone. The chain combines TRBV20-1 with TRBJ2-5; D is unclear. V lost 5 bases and J 5 bases, leaving 9 bases between the germline ends. The CDR3 sequence is 11 residues long. The germline V gene encodes CDR1 DFQATT and CDR2 SNEGSKA (reference sequence). This chain's CDR3 is CSAGDAETQYF. CDR3 nucleotides: TGCAGTGCTGGGGATGCGGAGACCCAGTACTTC.

The rearrangement links TRBV28 to TRBJ1-2; 9 bases fit TRBD1. V shed 5 bases, J shed 1 base, and the junction held 5 bases outside the gene matches. From germline, CDR1 is MDHEN and CDR2 SYDVKM. The CDR3 contains 15 residues. The CDR3 is CASSEPGQGNYGYTF. In nucleotides, the CDR3 is TGTGCCAGCAGTGAGCCGGGACAGGGTAACTATGGCTACACCTTC.

In its sample, this clone was seen a few times. The V gene is TRBV6-1, the J gene TRBJ2-1, with TRBD2 matching over 7 bases. J lost 10 bases, V lost 6 bases, and 15 bases had no gene match. Germline lookup yields CDR1 MNHNS and CDR2 SASEGT. The CDR3 has 15 residues. The CDR3 DNA reads TGTGCCAGCAGGGGCGGGAGTACCCTACGAAGGGAGCAGTTCTTC. Its translation: CASRGGSTLRREQFF.

DNA for the CDR3: TGTGCCAGCAGCTTGGCCGGAACGGGAGGAGCTTACAATGAGCAGTTCTTC. It specifies CASSLAGTGGAYNEQFF. V is TRBV5-4 and J is TRBJ2-1, with TRBD2 matching over 7 bases. The CDR3 is 17 residues long. After removal of 0 bases from V and 4 bases from J, the junction contained 10 bases not matched to a gene. From germline, CDR1 is SGHNT and CDR2 YYREEE (reference sequence).

On this clone itself: This sequence may be a read error, since a much larger clone differs from it by one base. Other DNA sequences of this sample code for an identical CDR3. The chain is built from TRBV19 and TRBJ2-7; a possible D gene is TRBD1 (6 bases). The V end was cut by 3 bases, the J end by 4 bases, with 16 bases between. Germline V CDR1 and CDR2: LNHDA, SQIVND (reference sequence). The CDR3 has 15 amino acids. The CDR3 spells CASSISPGQTYEQYF. The CDR3 nucleotides read TGTGCCAGTAGTATCTCCCCAGGACAGACTTACGAGCAGTACTTC.

CDR3 sequence: CASSKAGTPDRAEDTGELFF. CDR3 nucleotides: TGTGCCAGCAGCAAAGCGGGAACACCTGACAGGGCGGAGGACACCGGGGAGCTGTTTTTT. The J gene is TRBJ2-2, the V gene TRBV21-1; the D call of TRBD1 is as the table states it, not checked on the DNA. TRBV21-1 is labeled a pseudogene. There are 20 residues in the CDR3.

J is TRBJ2-1 and V is TRBV6-6; a possible D gene is TRBD2 (7 bases). This CDR3 has 16 residues. Germline CDR1 is MNHNY and CDR2 is SVGAGI (reference sequence). V was clipped by 8 bases and J by 3 bases, with 20 bases between them. The DNA for the CDR3 is TGTGCCAGCGGGGGGGGCGCGACAGATCTCTACAATGAGCAGTTCTTC. It codes for CASGGGATDLYNEQFF.

A few counts support this clone. CDR3 sequence (DNA): TGTGCCAGTAGTACCCCAGGGACAGGATTTAATCAGCCCCAGCATTTT. The encoded protein is CASSTPGTGFNQPQHF. This rearrangement joins TRBV19 to TRBJ1-5; TRBD1 matches at 8 bases. Per the germline V gene, CDR1 is LNHDA and CDR2 is SQIVND (reference sequence). The V gene end was trimmed by 4 bases and the J gene end by 4 bases; junction bases not matched to a gene: 9. The CDR3 has 16 residues. The whole variable domain, remainder taken from reference TRBV19 and TRBJ1-5, is DGGITQSPKYLFRKEGQNVTLSCEQNLNHDAMYWYRQDPGQGLRLIYYSQIVNDFQKGDIAEGYSVSREKKESFPLTVTSAQKNPTAFYLCASSTPGTGFNQPQHFGDGTRLSIL.

The chain joins TRBV5-6 to TRBJ1-2, with 9 positions matching TRBD1. V gave up 4 bases and J gave up 7 bases; unmatched junction bases: 8. Germline CDR1 SGHDT, CDR2 YYEEEE. This CDR3 contains 14 residues. The CDR3 sequence: CASSINRGRVGYTF. The DNA for the CDR3 is TGTGCCAGCAGCATAAACAGGGGGCGAGTTGGCTACACCTTC.

This rearrangement joins TRBV19 to TRBJ2-7, with TRBD2 as a possible D gene (5 bases). This CDR3 spans 15 amino acids. The germline CDR1 and CDR2 sequences are LNHDA and SQIVND (reference sequence). V was cut by 9 bases and J by 2 bases, with 20 bases left in between. The CDR3 DNA reads TGTGCCAGCCGTCAGGTGTTCTCGGGAACCTACGAGCAGTACTTC. Protein sequence: CASRQVFSGTYEQYF.

The CDR3 is CASSYEAGATYEQYF. The CDR3 DNA follows: TGTGCCAGCAGTTACGAAGCGGGAGCGACATACGAGCAGTACTTC. The chain uses TRBV6-5 and TRBJ2-7, with 8 bases identical to TRBD2. V gave up 2 bases and J gave up 4 bases; unmatched junction bases: 7. The CDR3 loop spans 15 amino acids. CDR1 is MNHEY and CDR2 is SVGAGI in the germline V gene.

This clone appeared a single time. The chain has TRBV4-1 and TRBJ1-3, with unresolved D. V lost 1 base and J lost 7, with 11 bases in between. This CDR3 region has 14 residues. Germline assignment: CDR1 MGHRA and CDR2 YSYEKL. The CDR3 nucleotides are TGCGCCAGCAGCCAAGCGGACTTTCTTAACACCATATATTTT. Encoded protein: CASSQADFLNTIYF.

V usage is TRBV30 and J usage is TRBJ2-3; D gene uncertain. The length of the CDR3 is 12 residues. V lost 0 bases to trimming and J lost 6 bases, with 7 bases between them. The germline V gene has CDR1 GTSNPN and CDR2 SVGIG (reference sequence). The CDR3: CAWSVVMDTQYF. CDR3 in DNA: TGTGCCTGGAGTGTGGTGATGGATACGCAGTATTTT.

The rearrangement uses TRBV7-2 and TRBJ1-2; D remains ambiguous. V lost 9 bases and J 3 bases, leaving 8 bases between the germline ends. CDR1 is SGHTA and CDR2 is FQGNSA in the germline V gene. CDR3 length: 11 amino acids. The CDR3 DNA sequence: TGTGCCAGTACCCCGGACTATGGCTACACCTTC. Translating gives CASTPDYGYTF.

This clone was seen only once. The chain combines TRBV5-5 with TRBJ2-7; unclear D gene. The CDR3 has 12 residues. Germline CDR1 and CDR2: SGHKS and YYEKEE (reference sequence). Trimming cost V 2 bases and J 4 bases, with 7 bases left between them. Written as DNA, the CDR3 is TGTGCCAGCAGCTTAATTGGGTACGAGCAGTACTTC. It is translated as CASSLIGYEQYF.

This sequence joins TRBV5-1 and TRBJ2-7; no definite D call. CDR1 is SGHRS, CDR2 YFSETQ, per germline. The V and J ends lost 2 bases and 6 bases respectively, with 12 bases between them. This CDR3 has 13 residues. The CDR3 protein is CASSFSSDGEQYF. The CDR3 nucleotides are TGCGCCAGCAGCTTCTCGTCCGACGGCGAGCAGTACTTC.